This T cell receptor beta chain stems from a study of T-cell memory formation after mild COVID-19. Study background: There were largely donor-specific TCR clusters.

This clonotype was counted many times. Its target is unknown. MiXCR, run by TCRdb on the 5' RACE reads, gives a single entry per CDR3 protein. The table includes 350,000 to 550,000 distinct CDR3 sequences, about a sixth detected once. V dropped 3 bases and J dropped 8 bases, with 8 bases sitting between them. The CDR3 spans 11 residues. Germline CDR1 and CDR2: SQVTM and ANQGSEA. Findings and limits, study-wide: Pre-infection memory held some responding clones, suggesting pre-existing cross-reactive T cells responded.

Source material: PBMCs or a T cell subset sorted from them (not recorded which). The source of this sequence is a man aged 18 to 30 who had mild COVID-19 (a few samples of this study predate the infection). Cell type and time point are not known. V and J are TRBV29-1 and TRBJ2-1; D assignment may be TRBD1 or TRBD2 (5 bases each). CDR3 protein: CSVEGEHEQFF. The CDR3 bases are TGCAGCGTTGAGGGGGAACATGAGCAGTTCTTC.